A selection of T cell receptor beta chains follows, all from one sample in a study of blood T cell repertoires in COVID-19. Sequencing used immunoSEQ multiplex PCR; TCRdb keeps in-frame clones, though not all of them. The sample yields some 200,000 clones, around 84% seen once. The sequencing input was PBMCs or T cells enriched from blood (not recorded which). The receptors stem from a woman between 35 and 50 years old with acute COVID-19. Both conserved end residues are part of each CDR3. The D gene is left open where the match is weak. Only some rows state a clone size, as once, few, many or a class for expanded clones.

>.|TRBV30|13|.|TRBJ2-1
CAWSVLRENEQFF
TGTGCCTGGAGTGTACTAAGGGAGAATGAGCAGTTCTTC
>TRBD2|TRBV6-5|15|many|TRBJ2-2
CASTERGANTGELFF
TGTGCCAGCACCGAGCGGGGCGCGAACACCGGGGAGCTGTTTTTT
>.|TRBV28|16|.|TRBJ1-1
CASSFWSQGLNTEAFF
TGTGCCAGCAGTTTTTGGTCCCAGGGGCTGAACACTGAAGCTTTCTTT
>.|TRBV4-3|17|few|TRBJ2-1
CASSHPRGGSSYNEQFF
TGCGCCAGCAGCCACCCAAGAGGAGGGAGCTCCTACAATGAGCAGTTCTTC
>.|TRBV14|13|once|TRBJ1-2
CASSQDRNYGYTF
TGTGCCAGCAGCCAAGACAGAAACTATGGCTACACCTTC
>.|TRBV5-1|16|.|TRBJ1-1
CASSLAVGGRSTEAFF
TGCGCCAGCAGCTTGGCCGTTGGAGGGAGGAGTACTGAAGCTTTCTTT
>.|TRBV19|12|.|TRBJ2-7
CASWGVGHEQYF
TGTGCCAGTTGGGGAGTGGGTCACGAGCAGTACTTC
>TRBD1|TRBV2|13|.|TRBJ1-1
CASLEGAMTEAFF
TGTGCCAGCTTAGAGGGGGCGATGACTGAAGCTTTCTTT
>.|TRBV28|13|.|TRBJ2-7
CASSFGLSNEQYF
TGTGCCAGCAGTTTTGGACTTAGCAACGAGCAGTACTTC
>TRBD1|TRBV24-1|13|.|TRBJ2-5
CATGSPDRGTQYF
TGTGCCACCGGGAGCCCAGACAGGGGAACCCAGTACTTC
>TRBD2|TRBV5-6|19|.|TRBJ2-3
CASSSQGFQRGGPADTQYF
TGTGCCAGCAGCTCACAGGGGTTTCAGCGGGGGGGCCCAGCAGATACGCAGTATTTT
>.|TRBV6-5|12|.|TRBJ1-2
CATDTPGRGYTF
TGTGCCACCGACACGCCTGGTCGGGGCTACACCTTC
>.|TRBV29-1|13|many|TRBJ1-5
CSVEGSRGEPQHF
TGCAGCGTTGAGGGGAGCCGCGGTGAGCCCCAGCATTTT
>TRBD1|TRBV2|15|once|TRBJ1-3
CASSVQGASGNTIYF
TGTGCCAGCAGTGTCCAGGGGGCCTCTGGAAACACCATATATTTT
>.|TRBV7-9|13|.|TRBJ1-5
CASSPADNQPQHF
TGTGCCAGCAGCCCAGCGGACAATCAGCCCCAGCATTTT
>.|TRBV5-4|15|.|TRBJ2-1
CASSLAGENYNEQFF
TGTGCCAGCAGCTTGGCAGGGGAAAACTACAATGAGCAGTTCTTC
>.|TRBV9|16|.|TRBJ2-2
CASSVGTDMNTGELFF
TGTGCCAGCAGCGTAGGGACAGACATGAACACCGGGGAGCTGTTTTTT
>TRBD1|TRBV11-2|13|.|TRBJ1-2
CASSLMQGDGYTF
TGTGCCAGCAGCTTAATGCAGGGGGATGGCTACACCTTC
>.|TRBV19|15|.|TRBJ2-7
CASSNQVATSYEQYF
TGTGCCAGTAGTAACCAGGTGGCTACCTCCTACGAGCAGTACTTC
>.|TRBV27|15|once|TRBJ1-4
CASSLLGAANEKLFF
TGTGCCAGCAGTTTATTAGGGGCGGCTAATGAAAAACTGTTTTTT
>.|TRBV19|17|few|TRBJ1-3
CASSISRTGSSGNTIYF
TGTGCCAGTAGTATTTCTCGGACGGGGAGCTCTGGAAACACCATATATTTT
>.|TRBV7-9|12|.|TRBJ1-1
CASSLPGTEAFF
TGTGCCAGCAGCTTACCCGGGACTGAAGCTTTCTTT
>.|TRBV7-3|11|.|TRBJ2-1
CASSQTGKQFF
TGTGCCAGCAGCCAGACCGGGAAGCAGTTCTTC
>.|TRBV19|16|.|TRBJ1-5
CASSTLVGGGNQPQHF
TGTGCCAGTAGTACTTTGGTTGGGGGGGGCAATCAGCCCCAGCATTTT
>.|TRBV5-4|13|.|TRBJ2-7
CASSVPTGYEQYF
TGTGCCAGCAGCGTCCCGACGGGCTACGAGCAGTACTTC
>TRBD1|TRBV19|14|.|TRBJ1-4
CASQYRGGGEKLFF
TGTGCCAGTCAATACAGGGGGGGTGGCGAAAAACTGTTTTTT
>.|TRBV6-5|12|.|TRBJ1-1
CASSAFRDEAFF
TGTGCCAGCAGCGCCTTTCGGGATGAAGCTTTCTTT
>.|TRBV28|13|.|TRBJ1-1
CASSFGLPSEAFF
TGTGCCAGCAGTTTTGGACTGCCAAGTGAAGCTTTCTTT
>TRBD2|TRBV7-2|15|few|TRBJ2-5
CASSPFLSGKGTQYF
TGTGCCAGCAGTCCCTTCTTGAGCGGGAAGGGGACCCAGTACTTC
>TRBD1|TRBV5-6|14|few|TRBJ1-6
CASSYRGLGSPLHF
TGTGCCAGCTCCTACAGGGGGCTAGGATCACCCCTCCACTTT
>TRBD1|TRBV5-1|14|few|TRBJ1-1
CASSFIEGAAEAFF
TGCGCCAGCAGCTTTATCGAGGGGGCCGCTGAAGCTTTCTTT
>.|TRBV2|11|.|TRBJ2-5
CASSWGDTQYF
TGTGCCAGCAGTTGGGGGGACACCCAGTACTTC
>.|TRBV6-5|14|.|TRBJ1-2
CASKGGWGSYGYTF
TGTGCCAGCAAGGGCGGCTGGGGCAGCTATGGCTACACCTTC
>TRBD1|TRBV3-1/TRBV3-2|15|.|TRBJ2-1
CASSQDYRGRSEQFF
TGTGCCAGCAGCCAGGATTACAGGGGGCGCAGTGAGCAGTTCTTC
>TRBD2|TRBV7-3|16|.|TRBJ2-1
CASSPTSGRAYNEQFF
TGTGCCAGCAGCCCTACTAGCGGGAGGGCTTACAATGAGCAGTTCTTC
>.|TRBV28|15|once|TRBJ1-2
CASSLTGRSNYGYTF
TGTGCCAGCAGTTTAACCGGCAGGTCAAACTATGGCTACACCTTC
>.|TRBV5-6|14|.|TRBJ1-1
CASTLRKMNTEAFF
TGTGCCAGCACCCTGAGGAAGATGAACACTGAAGCTTTCTTT
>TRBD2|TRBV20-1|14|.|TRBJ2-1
CSASLSGSYNEQFF
TGCAGTGCTAGTCTAAGCGGGAGCTACAATGAGCAGTTCTTC
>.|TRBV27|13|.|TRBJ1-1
CASSLQGRAEAFF
TGTGCCAGCAGCCTACAGGGACGGGCTGAAGCTTTCTTT
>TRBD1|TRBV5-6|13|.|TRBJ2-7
CASREGGSYEQYF
TGTGCCAGCAGGGAAGGGGGCAGCTACGAGCAGTACTTC
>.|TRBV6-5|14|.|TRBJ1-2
CATLRDRANYGYTF
TGTGCCACCCTGCGGGACCGCGCTAACTATGGCTACACCTTC
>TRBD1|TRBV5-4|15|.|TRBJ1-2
CASRDRGKGSYGYTF
TGTGCCAGCAGGGACAGGGGGAAAGGGAGCTATGGCTACACCTTC
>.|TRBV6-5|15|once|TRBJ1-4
CASSLSGIIDEKLFF
TGTGCCAGCAGTTTATCAGGGATCATAGATGAAAAACTGTTTTTT
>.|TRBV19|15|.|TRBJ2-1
CASSEYKRSYNEQFF
TGTGCCAGTAGTGAGTATAAACGATCCTACAATGAGCAGTTCTTC
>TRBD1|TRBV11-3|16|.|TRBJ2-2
CASSWDRALNTGELFF
TGTGCCAGCAGCTGGGACAGGGCGCTGAACACCGGGGAGCTGTTTTTT
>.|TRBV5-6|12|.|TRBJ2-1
CASSLVRGAQFF
TGTGCCAGCAGCTTGGTTAGAGGAGCACAGTTCTTC
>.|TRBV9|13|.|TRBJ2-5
CASSVAQQETQYF
TGTGCCAGCAGCGTAGCCCAACAAGAGACCCAGTACTTC
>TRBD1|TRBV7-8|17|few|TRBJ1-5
CASSLRDRDYSNQPQHF
TGTGCCAGCAGCCTCCGGGACAGAGATTATAGCAATCAGCCCCAGCATTTT
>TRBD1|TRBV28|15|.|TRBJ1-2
CASSFGDSANYGYTF
TGTGCCAGCAGTTTTGGGGACAGTGCTAACTATGGCTACACCTTC
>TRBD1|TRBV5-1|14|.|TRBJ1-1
CASSPDGQGSEAFF
TGCGCCAGCAGCCCGGACGGACAGGGCTCTGAAGCTTTCTTT
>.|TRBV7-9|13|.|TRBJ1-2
CASRAGEDYGYTF
TGTGCCAGCAGGGCAGGGGAAGACTATGGCTACACCTTC
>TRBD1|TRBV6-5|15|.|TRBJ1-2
CASSSRQGGNYGYTF
TGTGCCAGCAGTTCCAGACAGGGAGGCAACTATGGCTACACCTTC
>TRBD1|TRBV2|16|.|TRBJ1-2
CASSRDSLSQGAGYTF
TGTGCCAGCAGTCGCGACTCGCTTTCACAGGGGGCTGGCTACACCTTC
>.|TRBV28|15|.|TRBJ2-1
CASSQTGLDANEQFF
TGTGCCAGCAGTCAAACGGGACTGGATGCGAATGAGCAGTTCTTC